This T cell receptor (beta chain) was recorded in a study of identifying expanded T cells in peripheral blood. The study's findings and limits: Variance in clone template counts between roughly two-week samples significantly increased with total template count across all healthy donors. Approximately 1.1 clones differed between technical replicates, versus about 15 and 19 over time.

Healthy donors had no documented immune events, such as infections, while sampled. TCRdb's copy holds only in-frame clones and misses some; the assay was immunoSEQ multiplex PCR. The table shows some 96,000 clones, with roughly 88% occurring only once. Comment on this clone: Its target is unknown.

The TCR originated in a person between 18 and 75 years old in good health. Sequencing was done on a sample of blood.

In nucleotides, the CDR3 is TGCGCCAGCAGCCAGTCACCCATGGAAAACACCGGGGAGCTGTTTTTT. Protein: CASSQSPMENTGELFF. The V and J genes are TRBV4-1 and TRBJ2-2, with D hard to call. CDR1 is MGHRA and CDR2 is YSYEKL in the germline V gene. The V end was cut by 3 bases, the J end by 2 bases, with 13 bases between. This CDR3 is built from 16 residues.